This T cell receptor beta chain is drawn from a study of metastatic and nonmetastatic thyroid tumors. In the study overall: Where malignant and benign thyroid patients were concerned, repertoires were compared across blood and tumor or nodule tissue.

Many counts were recorded for this clone. No patient received treatment before thyroid surgery. Germline V gene lookup returns CDR1 KGHSH and CDR2 LQKENI. V dropped 6 bases and J dropped 10; count of bases not matched to a gene: 6. The CDR3 runs to 13 residues. TCRdb re-clonotyped the PCR reads through MiXCR. The top ten clones hold approximately 9.8% of a sample with more than 40,000 clones, 25% to 30% of them seen once. This receptor was identified in a male donor with papillary thyroid cancer or a benign thyroid nodule (not recorded which). Some clones in this sample may be carry-over from other donors' samples. Sequencing used blood. J is TRBJ2-1 and V is TRBV18; 10 bases fit TRBD2. The DNA for the CDR3 is TGTGCCAGCTCTCGGACTAGCGGTATGGAGCAGTTCTTC. Translated, it gives CASSRTSGMEQFF.